Given below is one TCR beta chain in context. This entry belongs to a study of T cell responses to AZD1222 COVID-19 vaccine. Study in general: Second-dose schedules of about 4 or about 12 weeks were combined.

V shed 5 bases, J shed 5 bases, and the junction held 5 bases outside the gene matches. The CDR3 runs 14 residues. The V gene's germline CDR1 is MDHEN and CDR2 SYDVKM. Here immunoSEQ multiplex PCR was the method, and the copy in TCRdb shows in-frame clones only, minus some. The sample consists of about 100,000 clones, about 90% of them appearing once. The receptor comes from an adult in good health. This chain connects TRBV28 to TRBJ2-1, with 8 bases that match TRBD1. Source: peripheral blood, taken on day 0 of AZD1222 vaccination. The CDR3 region has the DNA TGTGCCAGCAGTCAGGGGGCGTTCAACAATGAGCAGTTCTTC. It encodes CASSQGAFNNEQFF. Full variable domain (remainder filled in from reference TRBV28 and TRBJ2-1): DVKVTQSSRYLVKRTGEKVFLECVQDMDHENMFWYRQDPGLGLRLIYFSYDVKMKEKGDIPEGYSVSREKKERFSLILESASTNQTSMYLCASSQGAFNNEQFFGPGTRLTVL.